This record concerns one TCR beta chain sequence. Its target is not known. The junction does not match germline at one end; this may be a read error. Per germline, CDR1 SQVTM and CDR2 ANQGSEA. This CDR3 has 11 residues. This specimen comes from a study of post-analysis software for immune sequencing data. Study results and caveats: By F measure, strong co-clustering occurred among samples prepared in the same batch. TRBV segments more frequent in patients than in controls numbered five and included TRBV5-6, TRBV5-1 and TRBV20-1.

Prepared libraries of TCR beta cDNA carried unique molecular identifiers. When about 1 to 11 million T cells were used, they gave around 500,000 cDNA molecules. MiXCR was run by TCRdb on the PCR reads, yielding one entry per CDR3 protein. The sample has roughly 650,000 distinct CDR3 sequences, approximately 59% seen once. The source is a girl aged 2 to 10 with multiple sclerosis. The chain links TRBV29-1 to TRBJ2-2; tentatively, D is TRBD1 or TRBD2 (5 bases each). Sequenced: blood. The CDR3 here is CSAGNTGERFF. In DNA, the CDR3 is TGCAGCGCAGGGAACACCGGGGAGCGGTTTTTT.